This T cell receptor beta chain appears in the sequencing data of a study of blood T cell repertoires in COVID-19. Study at large: Sites across the United States, Italy and Spain contributed samples from acute and convalescent COVID-19. From T cells, B-cell-depleted T cells, or PBMCs came the material, which was cDNA or gDNA.

Authors' processing steps: Amplified reference gene primers provided the basis for estimating nucleated cell counts. Measured with immunoSEQ multiplex PCR; TCRdb has only the in-frame clones, and not every one. For V, J and clone size, that table is used; D and trimming come from the DNA. The sample lists more than 65,000 clones; around 91% were seen once. Trimming cost V 5 bases and J 7 bases; bases outside gene matches: 8. Germline CDR1 is MNHEY and CDR2 is SVGAGI. The CDR3 consists of 15 residues. Sample: peripheral blood. The clonotype comes from a human donor in a cohort sampled during active COVID-19. The J gene is TRBJ1-6, the V gene TRBV6-5, with 7 positions matching TRBD1. This CDR3 reads CASSPWTGGNSPLHF. The CDR3 DNA reads as TGTGCCAGCAGTCCTTGGACAGGCGGCAATTCACCCCTCCACTTT.